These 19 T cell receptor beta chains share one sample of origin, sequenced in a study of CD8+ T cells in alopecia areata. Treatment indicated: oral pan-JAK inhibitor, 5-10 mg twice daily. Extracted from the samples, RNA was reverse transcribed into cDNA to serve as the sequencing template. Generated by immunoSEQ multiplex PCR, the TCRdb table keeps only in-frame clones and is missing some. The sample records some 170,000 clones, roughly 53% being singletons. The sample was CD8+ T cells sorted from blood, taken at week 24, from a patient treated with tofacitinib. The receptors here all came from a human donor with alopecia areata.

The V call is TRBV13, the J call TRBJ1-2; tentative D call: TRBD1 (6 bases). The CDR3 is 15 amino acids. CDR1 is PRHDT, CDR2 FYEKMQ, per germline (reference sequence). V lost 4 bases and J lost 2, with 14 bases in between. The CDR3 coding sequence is TGTGCCAGCAGCTCAGGGGACCGCGCGAACTATGGCTACACCTTC. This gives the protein CASSSGDRANYGYTF.

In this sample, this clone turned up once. CDR3 in amino acids: CASSQEDSAWNSPLHF. The CDR3, as DNA: TGTGCCAGCAGCCAAGAAGACAGTGCTTGGAATTCACCCCTCCACTTT. The V gene is TRBV14, the J gene TRBJ1-6, with a possible D match to TRBD1 (5 bases). This CDR3 is built from 16 residues. V was clipped by 0 bases and J by 7 bases, with 13 bases between them. Looked up from germline, CDR1 is SGHDN and CDR2 is FVKESK.

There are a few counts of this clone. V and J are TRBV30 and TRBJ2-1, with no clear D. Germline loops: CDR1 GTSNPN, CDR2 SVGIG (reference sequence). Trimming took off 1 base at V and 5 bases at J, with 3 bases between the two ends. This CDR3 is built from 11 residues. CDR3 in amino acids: CAWSGNNEQFF. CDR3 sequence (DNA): TGTGCCTGGAGTGGAAACAATGAGCAGTTCTTC.

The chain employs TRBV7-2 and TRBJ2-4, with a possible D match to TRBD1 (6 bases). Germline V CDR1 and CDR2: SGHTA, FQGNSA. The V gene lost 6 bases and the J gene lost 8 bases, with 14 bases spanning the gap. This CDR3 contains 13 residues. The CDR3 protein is CASSWTVGDIQYF. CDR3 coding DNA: TGTGCCAGCAGTTGGACAGTGGGGGACATTCAGTACTTC.

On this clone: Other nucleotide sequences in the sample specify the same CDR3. CDR3 protein: CASSPDRGNQPQHF. In nucleotides, the CDR3 is TGTGCCAGCAGTCCGGACAGGGGGAATCAGCCCCAGCATTTT. This chain uses TRBV27 with TRBJ1-5; 10 positions agree with TRBD1. In germline, CDR1 is MNHEY, CDR2 SMNVEV (reference sequence). CDR3 size: 14 residues. Trimming took 5 bases from V and 4 from J; bases not matched to a gene: 2.

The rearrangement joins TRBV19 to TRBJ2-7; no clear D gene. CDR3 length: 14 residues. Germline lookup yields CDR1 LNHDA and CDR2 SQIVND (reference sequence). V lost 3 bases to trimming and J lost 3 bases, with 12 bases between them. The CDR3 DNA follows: TGTGCCAGTAGTATTAGCAGTTCTAGCTACGAGCAGTACTTC. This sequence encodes CASSISSSSYEQYF.

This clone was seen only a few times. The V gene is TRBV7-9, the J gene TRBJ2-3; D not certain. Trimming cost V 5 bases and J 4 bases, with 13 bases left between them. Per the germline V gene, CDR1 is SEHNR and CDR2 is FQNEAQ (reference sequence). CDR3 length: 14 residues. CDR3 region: CASSLHRAPDTQYF. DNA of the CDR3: TGTGCCAGCAGCCTGCACCGGGCCCCAGATACGCAGTATTTT.

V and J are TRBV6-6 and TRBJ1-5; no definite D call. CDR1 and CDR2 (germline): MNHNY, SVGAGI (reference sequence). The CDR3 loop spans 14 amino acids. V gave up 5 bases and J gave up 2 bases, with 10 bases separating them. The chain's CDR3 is CASSPWDGNQPQHF. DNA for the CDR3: TGTGCCAGCAGTCCATGGGATGGCAATCAGCCCCAGCATTTT.

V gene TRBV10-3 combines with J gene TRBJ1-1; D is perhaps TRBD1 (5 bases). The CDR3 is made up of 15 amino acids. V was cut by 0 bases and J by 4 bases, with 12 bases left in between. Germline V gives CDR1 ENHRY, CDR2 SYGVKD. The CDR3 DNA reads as TGTGCCATCAGTGAGTCGTGGGGCTTGGGCACTGAAGCTTTCTTT. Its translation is CAISESWGLGTEAFF.

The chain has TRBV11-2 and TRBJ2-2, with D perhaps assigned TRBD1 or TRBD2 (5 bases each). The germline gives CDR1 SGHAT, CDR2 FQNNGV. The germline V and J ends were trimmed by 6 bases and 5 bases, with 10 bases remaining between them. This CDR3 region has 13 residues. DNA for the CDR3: TGTGCCAGCAGTCTGGGACGGACCGGGGAGCTGTTTTTT. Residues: CASSLGRTGELFF.

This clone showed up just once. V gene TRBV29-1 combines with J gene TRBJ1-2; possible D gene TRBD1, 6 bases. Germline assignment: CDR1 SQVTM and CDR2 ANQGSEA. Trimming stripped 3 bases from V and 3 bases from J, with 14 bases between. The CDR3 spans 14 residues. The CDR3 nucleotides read TGCAGCGTTGAGGCTCTGGGGGCTGACTATGGCTACACCTTC. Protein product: CSVEALGADYGYTF.

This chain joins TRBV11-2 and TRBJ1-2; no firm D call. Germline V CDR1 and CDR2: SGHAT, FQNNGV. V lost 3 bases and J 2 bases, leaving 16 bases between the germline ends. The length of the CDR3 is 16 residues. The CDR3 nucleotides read TGTGCCAGCAGCTTTTACAGTCCTACGGGGAACTATGGCTACACCTTC. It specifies CASSFYSPTGNYGYTF.

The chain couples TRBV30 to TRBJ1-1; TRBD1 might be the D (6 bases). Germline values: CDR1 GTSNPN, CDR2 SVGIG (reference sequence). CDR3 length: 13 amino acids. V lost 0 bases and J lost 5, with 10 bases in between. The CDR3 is CAWSVVGGTEAFF. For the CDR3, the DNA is TGTGCCTGGAGTGTAGTAGGGGGAACTGAAGCTTTCTTT. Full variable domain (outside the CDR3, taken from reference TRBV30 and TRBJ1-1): SQTIHQWPATLVQPVGSPLSLECTVEGTSNPNLYWYRQAAGRGLQLLFYSVGIGQISSEVPQNLSASRPQDRQFILSSKKLLLSDSGFYLCAWSVVGGTEAFFGQGTRLTVV.

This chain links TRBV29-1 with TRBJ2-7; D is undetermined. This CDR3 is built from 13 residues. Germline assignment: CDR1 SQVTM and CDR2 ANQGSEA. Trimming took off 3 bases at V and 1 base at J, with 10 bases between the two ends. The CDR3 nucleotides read TGCAGCGTTGAGTCTGAGACGTCCTACGAGCAGTACTTC. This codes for CSVESETSYEQYF.

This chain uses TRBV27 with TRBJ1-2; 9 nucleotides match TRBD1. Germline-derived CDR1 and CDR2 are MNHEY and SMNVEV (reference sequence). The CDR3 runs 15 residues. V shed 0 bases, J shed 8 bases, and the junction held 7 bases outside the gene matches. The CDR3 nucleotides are TGTGCCAGCAGTTTATCGAGGGGACAGGGTAGGGGCTACACCTTC. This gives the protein CASSLSRGQGRGYTF.

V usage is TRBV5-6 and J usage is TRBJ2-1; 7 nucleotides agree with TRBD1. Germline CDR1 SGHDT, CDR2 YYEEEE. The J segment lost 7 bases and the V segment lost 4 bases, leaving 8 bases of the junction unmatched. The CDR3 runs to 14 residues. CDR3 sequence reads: CASSERDSTNEQFF. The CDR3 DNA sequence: TGTGCCAGCAGCGAAAGGGACAGCACAAATGAGCAGTTCTTC.

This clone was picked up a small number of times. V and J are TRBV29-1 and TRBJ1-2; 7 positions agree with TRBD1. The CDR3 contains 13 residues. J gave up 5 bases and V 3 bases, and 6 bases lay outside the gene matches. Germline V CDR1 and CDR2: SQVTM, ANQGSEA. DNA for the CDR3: TGCAGCGTTGACCCCGGGACAGATTATGGCTACACCTTC. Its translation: CSVDPGTDYGYTF.

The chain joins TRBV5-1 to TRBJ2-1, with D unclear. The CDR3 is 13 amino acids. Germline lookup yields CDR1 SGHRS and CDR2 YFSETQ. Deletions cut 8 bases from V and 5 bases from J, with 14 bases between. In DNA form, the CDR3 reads TGCGCCAGTGGGGTGGGGATTAACAATGAGCAGTTCTTC. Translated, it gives CASGVGINNEQFF.

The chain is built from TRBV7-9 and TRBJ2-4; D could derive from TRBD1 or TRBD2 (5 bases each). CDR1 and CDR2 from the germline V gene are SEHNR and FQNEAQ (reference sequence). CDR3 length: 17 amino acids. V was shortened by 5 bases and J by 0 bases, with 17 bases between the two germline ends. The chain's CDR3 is CASSPNRGGLAKNIQYF. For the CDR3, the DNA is TGTGCCAGCAGCCCTAATAGGGGTGGACTAGCCAAAAACATTCAGTACTTC.